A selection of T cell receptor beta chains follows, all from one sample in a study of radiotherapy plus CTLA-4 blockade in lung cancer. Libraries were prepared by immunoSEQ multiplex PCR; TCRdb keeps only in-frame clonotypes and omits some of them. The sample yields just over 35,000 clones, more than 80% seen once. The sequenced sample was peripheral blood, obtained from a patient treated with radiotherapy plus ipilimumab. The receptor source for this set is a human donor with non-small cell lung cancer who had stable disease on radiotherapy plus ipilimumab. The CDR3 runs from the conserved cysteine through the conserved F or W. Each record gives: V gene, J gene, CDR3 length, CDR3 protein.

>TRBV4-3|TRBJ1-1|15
CASSQDPFSMVGAFF
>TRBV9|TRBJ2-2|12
CASSVAPGELFF
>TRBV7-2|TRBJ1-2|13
CASSLNRGYGYTF
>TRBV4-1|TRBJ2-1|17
CASSQERGQGRNNEQFF
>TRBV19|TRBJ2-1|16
CASSTQAGETYNEQFF
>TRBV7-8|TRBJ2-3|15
CASSSPGLAADTQYF
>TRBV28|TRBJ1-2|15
CASSYAGDSLYGYTF
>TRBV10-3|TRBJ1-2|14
CAISRTGGTYGYTF
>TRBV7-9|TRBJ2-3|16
CASSLARGTRADTQYF
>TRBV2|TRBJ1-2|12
CASSVEFYGYTF